The rows below give T cell receptor beta chains drawn from one sample of a study of blood T cells in healthy people across ages. TCRdb analysed the 5' RACE reads with MiXCR anew, one entry per CDR3 protein. The profile shows 850,000 or so distinct CDR3 sequences, more than 25% of them singletons. Material for sequencing was blood. The source of these receptors is a woman aged 80 or over in good health. Each CDR3 is given with its conserved first and last residue. Each record gives: V gene, clone size, J gene, D gene, CDR3 protein, CDR3 DNA. A D gene is named only where the DNA matches it firmly. The size field is filled for only some rows; it gives once, few, many or a size class.

v_gene: TRBV6-6
abundance: many
j_gene: TRBJ2-6
d_gene: .
CDR3aa: CAAKHSGANVLTF
CDR3nt: TGTGCCGCAAAACACTCTGGGGCCAACGTCCTGACTTTC

v_gene: TRBV9
abundance: many
j_gene: TRBJ2-4
d_gene: .
CDR3aa: CASSAGGTALAKNIQYF
CDR3nt: TGTGCCAGCAGCGCAGGCGGGACGGCGCTAGCCAAAAACATTCAGTACTTC

v_gene: TRBV7-2
abundance: .
j_gene: TRBJ2-5
d_gene: TRBD2
CDR3aa: CASSLDPGGMQETQYF
CDR3nt: TGTGCCAGCAGCTTAGACCCGGGGGGGATGCAAGAGACCCAGTACTTC

v_gene: TRBV15
abundance: many
j_gene: TRBJ1-1
d_gene: .
CDR3aa: CATSSRRDDTEAFF
CDR3nt: TGTGCCACCAGCAGTAGGAGGGACGACACTGAAGCTTTCTTT

v_gene: TRBV27
abundance: many
j_gene: TRBJ2-1
d_gene: TRBD2
CDR3aa: CASSFKRGAGDEQFF
CDR3nt: TGTGCCAGCAGTTTTAAGCGGGGGGCGGGGGATGAGCAGTTCTTC

v_gene: TRBV20-1
abundance: few
j_gene: TRBJ2-4
d_gene: .
CDR3aa: CSAREQQGRYIQYF
CDR3nt: TGCAGTGCTAGAGAGCAACAGGGGAGGTACATTCAGTACTTC

v_gene: TRBV20-1
abundance: many
j_gene: TRBJ1-6
d_gene: .
CDR3aa: CSAVGNWGSPLHF
CDR3nt: TGCAGTGCCGTGGGGAATTGGGGTTCACCCCTCCACTTT

v_gene: TRBV3-1
abundance: .
j_gene: TRBJ1-1
d_gene: TRBD1
CDR3aa: CASSQVSGKRAGGRPSANLGEAFF
CDR3nt: TGTGCCAGCAGCCAAGTATCAGGGAAGAGGGCAGGGGGAAGACCCTCTGCGAATTTAGGTGAAGCTTTCTTT

v_gene: TRBV30
abundance: .
j_gene: TRBJ2-7
d_gene: TRBD1
CDR3aa: CASTAGGSYEQYF
CDR3nt: TGTGCCTCCACAGCAGGGGGAAGCTACGAGCAGTACTTC

v_gene: TRBV3-1
abundance: many
j_gene: TRBJ2-5
d_gene: TRBD2
CDR3aa: CASSLGTSGKETQYF
CDR3nt: TGTGCCAGCAGCCTCGGGACTAGCGGGAAAGAGACCCAGTACTTC

v_gene: TRBV20-1
abundance: many
j_gene: TRBJ2-5
d_gene: .
CDR3aa: CSARDPSTEQETQYF
CDR3nt: TGCAGTGCTAGAGATCCCTCGACCGAGCAAGAGACCCAGTACTTC

v_gene: TRBV9
abundance: many
j_gene: TRBJ1-1
d_gene: .
CDR3aa: CASSVNPENTEAFF
CDR3nt: TGTGCCAGCAGCGTAAACCCGGAGAACACTGAAGCTTTCTTT

v_gene: TRBV6-2/TRBV6-3
abundance: few
j_gene: TRBJ2-5
d_gene: TRBD2
CDR3aa: CASRAPGGAAQYF
CDR3nt: TGTGCCAGCAGGGCTCCGGGGGGGGCGGCCCAGTACTTC

v_gene: TRBV27
abundance: many
j_gene: TRBJ2-1
d_gene: TRBD1
CDR3aa: CASSFGQGGQQFF
CDR3nt: TGTGCCAGCAGTTTCGGACAGGGTGGACAGCAGTTCTTC

v_gene: TRBV6-2/TRBV6-3
abundance: .
j_gene: TRBJ2-1
d_gene: .
CDR3aa: CASSSLARGFYNEQFF
CDR3nt: TGTGCCAGCAGTTCTCTAGCGAGGGGGTTTTACAATGAGCAGTTCTTC

v_gene: TRBV20-1
abundance: many
j_gene: TRBJ2-1
d_gene: .
CDR3aa: CRGWQGSSYNEQFF
CDR3nt: TGCAGGGGGTGGCAGGGGTCCTCCTACAATGAGCAGTTCTTC

v_gene: TRBV4-1
abundance: .
j_gene: TRBJ2-7
d_gene: .
CDR3aa: CASSQERWGEQYF
CDR3nt: TGCGCCAGCAGCCAAGAGAGATGGGGTGAGCAGTACTTC

v_gene: TRBV18
abundance: few
j_gene: TRBJ2-7
d_gene: TRBD1
CDR3aa: CASSPTYRGLTDEQYF
CDR3nt: TGTGCCAGCTCACCGACCTACAGGGGTTTGACGGACGAGCAGTACTTC

v_gene: TRBV12-3/TRBV12-4
abundance: many
j_gene: TRBJ2-5
d_gene: .
CDR3aa: CASSIGTKETQYF
CDR3nt: TGTGCCAGCAGTATCGGGACAAAAGAGACCCAGTACTTC

v_gene: TRBV4-3
abundance: many
j_gene: TRBJ2-5
d_gene: .
CDR3aa: CASSQVGTVQETQYF
CDR3nt: TGCGCCAGCAGCCAAGTTGGCACAGTGCAAGAGACCCAGTACTTC

v_gene: TRBV3-1
abundance: .
j_gene: TRBJ2-5
d_gene: .
CDR3aa: CASSQDGWDWQETQYF
CDR3nt: TGTGCCAGCAGCCAAGATGGGTGGGACTGGCAAGAGACCCAGTACTTC

v_gene: TRBV11-3
abundance: .
j_gene: TRBJ2-2
d_gene: .
CDR3aa: CASSRFEGYGERFF
CDR3nt: TGTGCCAGCAGCCGGTTCGAGGGATACGGGGAGCGGTTTTTT

v_gene: TRBV20-1
abundance: many
j_gene: TRBJ1-2
d_gene: TRBD1
CDR3aa: CSARDATGRRNYGYTF
CDR3nt: TGCAGTGCTAGAGACGCGACAGGGAGGCGTAACTATGGCTACACCTTC

v_gene: TRBV15
abundance: .
j_gene: TRBJ2-7
d_gene: .
CDR3aa: CATSSWGLPYEQYF
CDR3nt: TGTGCCACCAGCAGTTGGGGTCTACCCTACGAGCAGTACTTC

v_gene: TRBV12-3/TRBV12-4
abundance: many
j_gene: TRBJ2-1
d_gene: .
CDR3aa: CASTQARFNNEQFF
CDR3nt: TGTGCCAGCACCCAGGCCCGCTTCAACAATGAGCAGTTCTTC

v_gene: TRBV7-9
abundance: many
j_gene: TRBJ2-6
d_gene: TRBD1
CDR3aa: CASSPGGAYYGANVLTF
CDR3nt: TGTGCCAGCAGCCCAGGGGGCGCGTATTATGGGGCCAACGTCCTGACTTTC

v_gene: TRBV7-2
abundance: many
j_gene: TRBJ2-5
d_gene: .
CDR3aa: CASSHLLGVQETQYF
CDR3nt: TGTGCCAGCAGCCACCTCCTGGGGGTACAAGAGACCCAGTACTTC

v_gene: TRBV2
abundance: .
j_gene: TRBJ2-5
d_gene: TRBD2
CDR3aa: CASSKESGGASETQYF
CDR3nt: TGTGCCAGCAGTAAAGAGAGCGGGGGGGCCTCGGAGACCCAGTACTTC

v_gene: TRBV6-5
abundance: many
j_gene: TRBJ2-1
d_gene: .
CDR3aa: CASSYGTVSEQFF
CDR3nt: TGTGCCAGCAGTTACGGGACCGTGAGTGAGCAGTTCTTC

v_gene: TRBV15
abundance: many
j_gene: TRBJ2-1
d_gene: .
CDR3aa: CATSRDRTEAYNEQFF
CDR3nt: TGTGCCACCAGCAGAGATCGGACAGAAGCTTACAATGAGCAGTTCTTC

v_gene: TRBV18
abundance: few
j_gene: TRBJ1-1
d_gene: .
CDR3aa: CASSPRKGGHSNTEAFF
CDR3nt: TGTGCCAGCTCACCACGTAAAGGGGGACATTCGAACACTGAAGCTTTCTTT

v_gene: TRBV29-1
abundance: many
j_gene: TRBJ2-7
d_gene: TRBD1
CDR3aa: CSAEKDRGYEQYF
CDR3nt: TGCAGCGCCGAAAAGGACAGGGGATACGAGCAGTACTTC

v_gene: TRBV7-2
abundance: few
j_gene: TRBJ1-3
d_gene: .
CDR3aa: CASSTLSGNTIYF
CDR3nt: TGTGCCAGCTCGACACTCTCTGGAAACACCATATATTTT

v_gene: TRBV3-1
abundance: .
j_gene: TRBJ2-5
d_gene: .
CDR3aa: CASSESAGRTETQYF
CDR3nt: TGCGCCAGCAGTGAGTCGGCAGGGCGCACGGAGACCCAGTACTTC

v_gene: TRBV3-1
abundance: many
j_gene: TRBJ2-1
d_gene: .
CDR3aa: CASSPGLGSSYNEQFF
CDR3nt: TGTGCCAGCAGCCCAGGACTGGGGAGCTCCTACAATGAGCAGTTCTTC

v_gene: TRBV24-1
abundance: .
j_gene: TRBJ2-1
d_gene: .
CDR3aa: CATSGGRWSETQFF
CDR3nt: TGTGCCACCAGTGGGGGACGGTGGTCGGAGACCCAGTTCTTC

v_gene: TRBV6-5
abundance: .
j_gene: TRBJ2-5
d_gene: TRBD1
CDR3aa: CASSVAGTGRETQYF
CDR3nt: TGTGCCAGCAGCGTAGCTGGGACAGGCCGGGAGACCCAGTACTTC

v_gene: TRBV5-1
abundance: many
j_gene: TRBJ1-2
d_gene: .
CDR3aa: CASSLAVGAQRDYGYTF
CDR3nt: TGCGCCAGCAGCTTGGCCGTCGGGGCACAACGGGATTATGGCTACACCTTC

v_gene: TRBV18
abundance: .
j_gene: TRBJ2-3
d_gene: .
CDR3aa: CASSRLPDTQYF
CDR3nt: TGTGCCAGCTCACGACTTCCCGATACGCAGTATTTT

v_gene: TRBV20-1
abundance: many
j_gene: TRBJ2-3
d_gene: TRBD2
CDR3aa: CSARAERGIDTQYF
CDR3nt: TGCAGTGCTAGAGCGGAGCGGGGGATCGATACGCAGTATTTT

v_gene: TRBV6-2/TRBV6-3
abundance: few
j_gene: TRBJ1-5
d_gene: .
CDR3aa: CASSYFTGTPLAQPQHF
CDR3nt: TGTGCCAGCAGTTACTTCACCGGGACACCTTTAGCTCAGCCCCAGCATTTT

v_gene: TRBV5-1
abundance: many
j_gene: TRBJ2-7
d_gene: .
CDR3aa: CASSGGRTSYEQYF
CDR3nt: TGCGCCAGCAGCGGAGGCAGAACCTCCTACGAGCAGTACTTC